This T cell receptor (beta chain) was profiled in a study of T cells in localized non-small cell lung cancer. This clone has a single count. Its antigen remains unidentified. Study outcomes and limitations: Detection in adjacent lung was observed for a median approximately 53 of the top 100 tumor clones. Elevated circulating T cell density in blood was associated with longer overall survival. Uninvolved adjacent lung had more T cell clonality than any other tissue, topping tumor.

Germline CDR1 and CDR2: GTSNPN and SVGIG (reference sequence). V was clipped by 1 base and J by 6 bases, with 7 bases between them. The CDR3 covers 12 residues. Generated by immunoSEQ multiplex PCR, the TCRdb table keeps only in-frame clones and is missing some. The sample includes approximately 31,000 clones, roughly 78% of them seen just once. This chain links TRBV30 with TRBJ2-1; no clear D. The receptor was derived from a male donor at least 60 years old with stage II squamous cell lung carcinoma. The sample consisted of peripheral blood, taken before any cancer treatment. CDR3 sequence reads: CAWSGGPNEQFF. CDR3 coding DNA: TGTGCCTGGAGTGGCGGCCCCAATGAGCAGTTCTTC.